This TCR beta chain came from a study of blood T cells in healthy people across ages. Healthy Caucasians from Russia aged roughly 6 to 95 served as donors. A minimum of 5 micrograms of total RNA was extracted per sample. Next came a second PCR, run for about 7 to 12 cycles, which used a sample-barcoded 5' primer along with a J-beta primer mix. All cDNA molecules were each tagged by a template-switch adaptor with 12 random nucleotides. MiXCR, run by TCRdb on the 5' RACE reads, gives a single entry per CDR3 protein. The table lists about 1.7 million distinct CDR3 sequences, roughly 27% of them singletons. In its sample, this clonotype was seen a few times. The clonotype comes from a woman aged 25 to 39 in good health. Sequencing was done on a sample of blood.

CDR3 in amino acids: CAISESRTGANTEAFF. The CDR3 coding sequence is TGTGCCATCAGTGAGTCGAGGACAGGGGCGAACACTGAAGCTTTCTTT. The V and J genes are TRBV10-3 and TRBJ1-1; 9 positions match TRBD1. The CDR3 has 16 residues. V dropped 0 bases and J dropped 1; count of bases not matched to a gene: 3. Germline assignment: CDR1 ENHRY and CDR2 SYGVKD.